The 13 T cell receptor beta chains below come from one sample, sequenced in a study of control samples from healthy donors and cancer patients. Measured with immunoSEQ multiplex PCR; TCRdb has only the in-frame clones, and not every one. The sample has some 19,000 clones; less than 90% are singletons. Specimen: PBMCs. All receptors come from a man in his 60s with colorectal cancer.

This clone was picked up a small number of times. CDR3 region: CATSPSGTGVYGYTF. As DNA, the CDR3 is TGTGCCACCAGTCCCTCGGGGACAGGAGTCTATGGCTACACCTTC. The chain carries TRBV24-1 and TRBJ1-2, with 8 bases identical to TRBD1. The V segment lost 6 bases and the J segment 4 bases; nucleotides outside the gene matches: 9. CDR3 length: 15 residues. Germline CDR1 KGHDR, CDR2 SFDVKD.

This chain uses TRBV5-8 with TRBJ1-2; TRBD1 matches 10 bases. Unmatched junction bases numbered 11, after V lost 5 bases and J lost 7 bases. This CDR3 contains 15 residues. Per the germline V gene, CDR1 is SGHTS and CDR2 is YDEGEE. CDR3 residues: CASSVIKGQGSGYTF. The CDR3, as DNA: TGTGCCAGCAGTGTGATAAAGGGACAGGGGTCTGGCTACACCTTC.

The chain combines TRBV4-1 with TRBJ2-4; no firm D call. The CDR3 runs to 16 residues. Trimming left V 2 bases short and J 8 bases short, with 19 bases between. Germline V gene data show CDR1 as MGHRA and CDR2 as YSYEKL. The CDR3 DNA reads as TGCGCCAGCAGCCAAAAGCCACCGGTCTTTGGGGACATTCAGTACTTC. It yields the protein CASSQKPPVFGDIQYF.

The chain uses TRBV27 and TRBJ2-7, with TRBD2 matching over 12 bases. CDR3 length: 19 amino acids. The trim removed 7 bases at V and 1 base at J, leaving 17 bases unmatched. Per germline, CDR1 MNHEY and CDR2 SMNVEV (reference sequence). CDR3 protein: CASNPRAPRLAGESYEQYV. The CDR3, as DNA: TGTGCCAGCAACCCACGGGCCCCCAGACTAGCGGGGGAATCCTACGAGCAGTACGTC.

This clone was seen only a few times. The chain has TRBV6-2 or TRBV6-3 and TRBJ2-1; 10 positions match TRBD1. Germline CDR1 MNHEY, CDR2 SVGEGT. The CDR3 is 15 amino acids. V gave up 5 bases and J gave up 1 base; unmatched junction bases: 2. The CDR3 sequence is CASSRTGGSYNEQFF. In DNA, the CDR3 is TGTGCCAGCAGTAGGACAGGGGGTTCCTACAATGAGCAGTTCTTC.

The chain has TRBV7-9 and TRBJ1-3; D not resolved. Germline assignment: CDR1 SEHNR and CDR2 FQNEAQ (reference sequence). V was clipped by 7 bases and J by 0 bases, with 13 bases between them. The CDR3 consists of 15 residues. CDR3 sequence: CASTGAATSGNTIYF. The CDR3 nucleotides read TGTGCCAGCACCGGAGCGGCAACCTCTGGAAACACCATATATTTT.

The CDR3 loop reads CASSEALWAWTQHF. CDR3 sequence (DNA): TGTGCCAGCAGTGAAGCCCTATGGGCCTGGACCCAGCATTTT. The gene calls are TRBV6-1 and TRBJ1-5; unclear D gene. Trimming stripped 0 bases from V and 11 bases from J, with 14 bases between. The CDR3 sequence is 14 residues long. Germline assignment: CDR1 MNHNS and CDR2 SASEGT.

This clone has a single count. The rearrangement joins TRBV5-8 to TRBJ1-2; no firm D call. V was cut by 1 base and J by 1 base, with 17 bases left in between. Germline CDR1 SGHTS, CDR2 YDEGEE. There are 17 residues in the CDR3. The CDR3 spells CASSLSLGPANNYGYTF. In DNA form, the CDR3 reads TGTGCCAGCAGCTTGAGTCTTGGGCCAGCCAATAACTATGGCTACACCTTC.

The chain is built from TRBV7-9 and TRBJ1-2; D may be TRBD1 (5 bases). The CDR3 has 15 amino acids. CDR1 and CDR2 from the germline V gene are SEHNR and FQNEAQ (reference sequence). V was cut by 1 base and J by 3 bases, with 12 bases left in between. This chain's CDR3 is CASSLGDRLYYGYTF. The CDR3 DNA reads as TGTGCCAGCAGCTTAGGGGACCGACTCTACTATGGCTACACCTTC.

The V and J genes are TRBV6-2 or TRBV6-3 and TRBJ2-7; no reliable D call. V was trimmed by 6 bases and J by 3 bases, leaving 6 bases between them. Germline V CDR1 and CDR2: MNHEY, SVGEGT. The CDR3 spans 11 residues. DNA for the CDR3: TGTGCCAGCAGCCCGCTCTACGAGCAGTACTTC. Translating it yields CASSPLYEQYF.

This rearrangement joins TRBV2 to TRBJ1-4, with 9 nucleotides matching TRBD1. Germline trimming cut 11 bases from V and 7 bases from J; bases unmatched to any gene: 2. The V gene's germline CDR1 is SNHLY and CDR2 FYNNEI. The CDR3 is 11 residues long. This CDR3 reads CAGTGTEKLFF. CDR3 DNA sequence: TGTGCCGGGACAGGGACTGAAAAACTGTTTTTT.

V and J are TRBV19 and TRBJ2-5, with a tentative D call TRBD2 (6 bases). The germline V gene encodes CDR1 LNHDA and CDR2 SQIVND (reference sequence). V lost 5 bases and J lost 10, with 23 bases in between. This CDR3 region has 15 residues. For the CDR3, the DNA is TGTGCCAGTAGTGTTTTAGCGGTAACCCTAAAGGACCAGTACTTC. Its translation: CASSVLAVTLKDQYF.

The chain is built from TRBV5-1 and TRBJ1-2, with TRBD1 matching 8 bases. The CDR3 sequence is 15 residues long. From germline, CDR1 is SGHRS and CDR2 YFSETQ. V lost 0 bases and J lost 3; bases outside the gene matches: 4. CDR3 residues: CASSLVVGQDYGYTF. The DNA of the CDR3 is TGCGCCAGCAGCTTGGTTGTGGGACAGGACTATGGCTACACCTTC.